This TCR beta chain was sequenced in a study of T-cell memory formation after mild COVID-19. Using its own MiXCR run on the 5' RACE reads, TCRdb lists one record per CDR3 protein. The data contain 350,000 to 500,000 distinct CDR3 sequences, approximately 18% of them singletons. Whole-study results and caveats: Pre-infection memory harbored some responding clones, suggesting cross-reactive memory joined.

This CDR3 has 16 residues. Deletions cut 1 base from V and 1 base from J, with 11 bases between. CDR1 is LGHNA, CDR2 YNFKEQ, per germline. This clonotype turned up a few times. Its antigen is unidentified. The TCR was taken from a man between 18 and 29 years old who had mild COVID-19 (a few samples of this study predate the infection). Cell type and time point are not known. The rearrangement joins TRBV4-2 to TRBJ1-5, with a weak D call TRBD1 (5 bases). Sequencing used PBMCs or a T cell subset sorted from them (not recorded which). The CDR3 DNA sequence: TGTGCCAGCAGCCAAGTACCCGGGGGGAGCAATCAGCCCCAGCATTTT. It is translated as CASSQVPGGSNQPQHF.